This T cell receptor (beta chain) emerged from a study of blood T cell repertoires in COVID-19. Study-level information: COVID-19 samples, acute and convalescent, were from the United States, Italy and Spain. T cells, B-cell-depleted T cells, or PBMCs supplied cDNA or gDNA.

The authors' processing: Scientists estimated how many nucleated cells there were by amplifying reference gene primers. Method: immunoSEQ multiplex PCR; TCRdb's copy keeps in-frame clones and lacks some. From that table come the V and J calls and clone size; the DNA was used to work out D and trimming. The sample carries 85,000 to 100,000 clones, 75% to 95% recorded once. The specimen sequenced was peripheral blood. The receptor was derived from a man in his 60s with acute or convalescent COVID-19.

The CDR3 is CASSTTGVDYGYTF. The CDR3 DNA is TGTGCCAGTAGTACGACAGGGGTTGACTATGGCTACACCTTC. The chain joins TRBV19 to TRBJ1-2, with 8 bases fitting TRBD1. The germline CDR1 and CDR2 sequences are LNHDA and SQIVND (reference sequence). The CDR3 consists of 14 residues. J gave up 3 bases and V 4 bases, and 4 bases lay outside the gene matches.